This T cell receptor beta chain was profiled in a study of human T cells and chemical hapten exposure. This clonotype was seen ten or more times. Its antigen is unknown. Time point reported: pre-sensitization, week 0. Treatment indicated: therapeutic diphenylcyclopropenone sensitization with weekly scalp DPC. Each patch test followed a blood draw. How the authors handled the data: Sample TCR counts, which ranged from about 23,224 to 690,600, had a median of 95,638. Via MiXCR, TCRdb re-called the RACE reads, giving one row per CDR3 protein. The V and J calls reflect TCRdb's pipeline rather than the authors' work. This table has under 90,000 distinct CDR3 sequences, 8% to 10% appearing once. Whole-study results and caveats: The formation of large CDR3 similarity clusters by expanded TCRs significantly exceeded that of controls. Higher patch test scores went with higher counts of PT1 expanded TCRs.

The source is a woman between 40 and 55 years old with alopecia areata. Some clones in this sample may be carry-over from other donors' samples. The sample here was whole blood, taken in connection with sensitization to the hapten diphenylcyclopropenone (DPC).

The CDR3 bases are TGTGCCAGCAGCACCCGAGAGACTAGCACAGATACGCAGTATTTT. Translating it yields CASSTRETSTDTQYF. The gene calls are TRBV5-4 and TRBJ2-3; D gene uncertain. The CDR3 totals 15 residues. Germline-derived CDR1 and CDR2 are SGHNT and YYREEE (reference sequence). V lost 4 bases and J lost 0, with 12 bases in between.